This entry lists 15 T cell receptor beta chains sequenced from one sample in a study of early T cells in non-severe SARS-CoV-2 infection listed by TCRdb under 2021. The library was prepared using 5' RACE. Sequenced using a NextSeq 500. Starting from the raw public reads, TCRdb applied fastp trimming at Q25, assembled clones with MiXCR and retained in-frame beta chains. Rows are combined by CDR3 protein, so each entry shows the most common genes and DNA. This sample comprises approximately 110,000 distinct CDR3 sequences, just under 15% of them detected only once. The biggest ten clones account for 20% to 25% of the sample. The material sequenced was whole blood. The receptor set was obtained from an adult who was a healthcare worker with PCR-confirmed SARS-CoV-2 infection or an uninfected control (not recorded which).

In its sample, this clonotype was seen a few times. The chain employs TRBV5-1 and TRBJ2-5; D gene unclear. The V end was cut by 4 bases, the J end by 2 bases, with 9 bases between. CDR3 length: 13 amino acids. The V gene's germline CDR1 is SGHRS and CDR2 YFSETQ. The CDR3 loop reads CASSLIPQETQYF. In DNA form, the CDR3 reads TGCGCCAGCAGCCTCATTCCTCAAGAGACCCAGTACTTC.

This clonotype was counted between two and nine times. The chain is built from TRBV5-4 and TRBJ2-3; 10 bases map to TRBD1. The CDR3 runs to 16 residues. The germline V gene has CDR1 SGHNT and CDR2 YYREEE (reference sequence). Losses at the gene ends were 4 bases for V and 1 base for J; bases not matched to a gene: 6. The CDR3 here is CASSQPGTGGTDTQYF. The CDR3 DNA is TGTGCCAGCAGCCAACCCGGGACAGGGGGCACAGATACGCAGTATTTT.

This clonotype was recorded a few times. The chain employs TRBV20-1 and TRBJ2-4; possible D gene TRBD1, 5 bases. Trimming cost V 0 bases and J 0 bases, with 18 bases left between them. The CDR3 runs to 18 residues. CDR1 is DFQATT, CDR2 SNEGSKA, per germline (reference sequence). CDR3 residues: CSAREWGTVGVAKNIQYF. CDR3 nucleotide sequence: TGCAGTGCTAGAGAATGGGGCACTGTCGGAGTAGCCAAAAACATTCAGTACTTC.

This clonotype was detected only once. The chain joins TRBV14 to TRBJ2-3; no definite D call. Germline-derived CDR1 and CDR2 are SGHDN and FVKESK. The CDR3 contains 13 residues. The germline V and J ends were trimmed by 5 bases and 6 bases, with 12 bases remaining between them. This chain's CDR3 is CASSAQRPDTQYF. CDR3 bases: TGTGCCAGCAGCGCTCAGAGACCGGATACGCAGTATTTT.

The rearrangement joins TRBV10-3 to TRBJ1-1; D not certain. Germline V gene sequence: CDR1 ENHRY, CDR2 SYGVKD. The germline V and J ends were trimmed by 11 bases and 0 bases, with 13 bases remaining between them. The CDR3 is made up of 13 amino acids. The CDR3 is CAPIGKVNTEAFF. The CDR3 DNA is TGTGCCCCTATCGGGAAGGTGAACACTGAAGCTTTCTTT.

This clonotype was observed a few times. This CDR3 is CASRDWIEETQYF. CDR3 coding DNA: TGTGCCAGCAGGGACTGGATTGAAGAGACCCAGTACTTC. The J gene is TRBJ2-5, the V gene TRBV2, with D maybe TRBD2 (5 bases). V was clipped by 6 bases and J by 3 bases, with 11 bases between them. The CDR3 is made up of 13 amino acids. The V gene's germline CDR1 is SNHLY and CDR2 FYNNEI.

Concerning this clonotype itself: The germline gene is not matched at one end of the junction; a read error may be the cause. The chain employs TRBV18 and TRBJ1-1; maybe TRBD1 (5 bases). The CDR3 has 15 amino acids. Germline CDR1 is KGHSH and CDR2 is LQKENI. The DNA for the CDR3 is TGTGCCAGTTCACCCAGGGAAAACTTGAACACTGAAGCTTTCTTT. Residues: CASSPRENLNTEAFF. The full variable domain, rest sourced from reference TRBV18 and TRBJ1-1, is NAGVMQNPRHLVRRRGQEARLRCSPMKGHSHVYWYRQLPEEGLKFMVYLQKENIIDESGMPKERFSAEFPKEGPSILRIQQVVRGDSAAYFCASSPRENLNTEAFFGQGTRLTVV.

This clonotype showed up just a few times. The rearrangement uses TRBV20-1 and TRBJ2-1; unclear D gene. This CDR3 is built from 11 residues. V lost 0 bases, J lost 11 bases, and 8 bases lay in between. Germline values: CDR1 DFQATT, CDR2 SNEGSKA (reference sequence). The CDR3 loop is CSARDQLKQFF. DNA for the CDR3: TGCAGTGCTAGAGACCAACTGAAGCAGTTCTTC.

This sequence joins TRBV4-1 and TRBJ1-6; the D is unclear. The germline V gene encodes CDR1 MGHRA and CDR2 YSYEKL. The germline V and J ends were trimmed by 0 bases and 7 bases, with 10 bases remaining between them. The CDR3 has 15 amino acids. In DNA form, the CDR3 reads TGCGCCAGCAGCCAAGAGATGGGCCTGAATTCACCCCTCCACTTT. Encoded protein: CASSQEMGLNSPLHF.

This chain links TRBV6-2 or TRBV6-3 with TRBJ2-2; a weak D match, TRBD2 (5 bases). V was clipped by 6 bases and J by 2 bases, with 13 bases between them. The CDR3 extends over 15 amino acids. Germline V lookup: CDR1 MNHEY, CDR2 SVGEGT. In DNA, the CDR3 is TGTGCCAGCAGAGAGCGGCAGGATAACACCGGGGAGCTGTTTTTT. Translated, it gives CASRERQDNTGELFF.

The CDR3 bases are TGTGCCAGCAGCTTAGCTCATACTGGGTCCTACGAGCAGTACTTC. It yields the protein CASSLAHTGSYEQYF. This chain connects TRBV7-8 to TRBJ2-7; D unclear. Germline assignment: CDR1 SGHVS and CDR2 FQNEAQ. The CDR3 runs 15 residues. The ends were cut back, 0 bases at V and 1 base at J, with 10 bases in the middle.

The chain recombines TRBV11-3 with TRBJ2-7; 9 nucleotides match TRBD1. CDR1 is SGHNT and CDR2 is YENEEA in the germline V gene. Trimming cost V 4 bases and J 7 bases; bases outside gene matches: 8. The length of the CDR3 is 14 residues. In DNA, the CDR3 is TGTGCCAGCAGCTCTCGACAGGGGGGAGGTGAGCAGTACTTC. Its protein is CASSSRQGGGEQYF.

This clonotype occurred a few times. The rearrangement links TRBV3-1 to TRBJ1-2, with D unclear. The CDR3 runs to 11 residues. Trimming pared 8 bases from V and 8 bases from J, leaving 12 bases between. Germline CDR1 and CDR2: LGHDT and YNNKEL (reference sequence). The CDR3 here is CASGGDRGYTF. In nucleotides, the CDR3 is TGTGCCAGCGGTGGTGATAGGGGCTACACCTTC.

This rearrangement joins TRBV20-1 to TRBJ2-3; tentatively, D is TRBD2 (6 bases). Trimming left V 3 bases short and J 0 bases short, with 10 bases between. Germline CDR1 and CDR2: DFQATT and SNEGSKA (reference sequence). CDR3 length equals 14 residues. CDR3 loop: CSASVAESTDTQYF. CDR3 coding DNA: TGCAGTGCTAGCGTAGCGGAGAGCACAGATACGCAGTATTTT.

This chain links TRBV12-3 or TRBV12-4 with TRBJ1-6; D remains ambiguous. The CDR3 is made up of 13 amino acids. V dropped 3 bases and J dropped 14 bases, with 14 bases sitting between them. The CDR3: CASSLATSMALHF. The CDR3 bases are TGTGCCAGCAGTTTGGCGACGTCCATGGCCCTCCACTTT.